This T cell receptor (beta chain) was sequenced in a study of blood T cell repertoires in COVID-19. Study details: Specimens from acute and convalescent COVID-19 originated in the United States, Italy and Spain. Sources were T cells, B-cell-depleted T cells, or PBMCs; the material itself was cDNA or gDNA.

As originally analysed: Nucleated cell number was recorded as an estimate derived from reference gene primer amplification. Sequencing used immunoSEQ multiplex PCR; TCRdb keeps in-frame clones, though not all of them. V and J calls and clone size are given by that table; D and trimming were obtained from the DNA. The sample has hundreds of thousands of clones; 89% are singletons. Germline values: CDR1 ENHRY, CDR2 SYGVKD. The CDR3 totals 15 residues. Trimming shortened V by 6 bases and J by 4 bases, and 15 bases separated the two germline ends. This chain joins TRBV10-3 and TRBJ2-2; TRBD2 might be the D (6 bases). The specimen was peripheral blood. The TCR was taken from a man aged 55 to 70 who had recovered from COVID-19. The CDR3 bases are TGTGCCATCAGCCCGGGACTCGCTACCACCGGGGAGCTGTTTTTT. This gives the protein CAISPGLATTGELFF.